The rows below give T cell receptor beta chains drawn from one sample of a study of blood T cells in healthy people across ages. TCRdb re-analysed the 5' RACE reads in MiXCR, keeping a single row per CDR3 protein. The sample includes about 800,000 distinct CDR3 sequences, 25% of them seen just once. The same data also went into a second study, on T cells of mothers and their children.

Material: blood. The receptors come from a boy younger than 18 in good health. CDR3s include the opening cysteine and the closing phenylalanine or tryptophan. Fields, in order: J gene, clone size, V gene, D gene, CDR3 protein, CDR3 DNA. The D gene is left open where the match is weak. Some rows have no size entry. The others give once, few or many, or a class for an expanded clone.

TRBJ1-6,NA,TRBV7-9,NA,CARSSVNSPLHF,TGTGCCCGCAGCTCAGTGAATTCACCCCTCCACTTT
TRBJ2-7,few,TRBV12-3/TRBV12-4,TRBD1,CASSLASTGFYEQYF,TGTGCCAGCAGTTTAGCGTCGACAGGGTTCTACGAGCAGTACTTC
TRBJ2-1,NA,TRBV15,NA,CATSARDPQYDEQFF,TGTGCCACCAGCGCACGGGACCCACAGTACGATGAGCAGTTCTTC
TRBJ2-7,NA,TRBV7-9,NA,CASSLTVSSYEQYF,TGTGCCAGCAGCTTAACAGTAAGCTCCTACGAGCAGTACTTC
TRBJ2-6,NA,TRBV29-1,NA,CSVGSSGANVLTF,TGCAGCGTTGGCAGCTCTGGGGCCAACGTCCTGACTTTC
TRBJ2-7,NA,TRBV11-2,TRBD2,CASSPSGGRFYEQYF,TGTGCCAGCAGCCCCTCGGGGGGGCGCTTCTACGAGCAGTACTTC
TRBJ2-7,NA,TRBV9,NA,CASSGGGPYEQYF,TGTGCCAGCAGCGGAGGGGGACCCTACGAGCAGTACTTC
TRBJ1-6,NA,TRBV12-3/TRBV12-4,NA,CASSLSGVNSPLHF,TGTGCCAGCAGTTTGTCGGGGGTTAATTCGCCCCTCCACTTT
TRBJ2-1,once,TRBV12-3/TRBV12-4,TRBD1,CASSLGTGSSNEQFF,TGTGCCAGCAGTTTAGGGACAGGGAGCAGCAATGAGCAGTTCTTC
TRBJ2-7,NA,TRBV9,NA,CASSAEVGSSSYEQYF,TGTGCCAGCAGCGCAGAGGTCGGAAGTAGCTCCTACGAGCAGTACTTC
TRBJ2-3,few,TRBV7-2,NA,CASSGRTPGNTQYF,TGTGCCAGCAGCGGCAGGACCCCCGGGAATACGCAGTATTTT
TRBJ2-7,once,TRBV29-1,NA,CSVETPGQVRGYEQYF,TGCAGCGTTGAGACCCCAGGACAGGTTCGGGGGTACGAGCAGTACTTC
TRBJ2-1,few,TRBV6-2/TRBV6-3,TRBD2,CASSWPMVAGDNEQFF,TGTGCCAGCAGTTGGCCGATGGTAGCGGGGGACAATGAGCAGTTCTTC
TRBJ2-5,NA,TRBV7-9,TRBD2,CASSLGTSGVTETQYF,TGTGCCAGCAGCTTAGGGACTAGCGGGGTCACAGAGACCCAGTACTTC
TRBJ1-2,NA,TRBV29-1,TRBD1,CSVATGVNYGYTF,TGCAGCGTGGCCACAGGGGTTAACTATGGCTACACCTTC
TRBJ1-2,NA,TRBV5-5,TRBD1,CASSLVLAGQGGGYTF,TGTGCCAGCAGCTTGGTGCTGGCGGGACAGGGTGGTGGCTACACCTTC
TRBJ2-7,few,TRBV7-3,TRBD1,CASSLISAGGSYEQYF,TGTGCCAGCAGCTTAATATCGGCAGGGGGCTCCTACGAGCAGTACTTC
TRBJ2-1,few,TRBV11-2,NA,CASSLARGAGNEQFF,TGTGCCAGCAGCTTAGCTAGAGGGGCGGGCAATGAGCAGTTCTTC
TRBJ2-4,NA,TRBV18,NA,CASSPIYSGQAKNIQYF,TGTGCCAGCTCGCCCATATATAGCGGACAAGCCAAAAACATTCAGTACTTC
TRBJ2-1,many,TRBV27,NA,CAAAGAHNNEQFF,TGTGCCGCCGCGGGGGCCCATAACAATGAGCAGTTCTTC
TRBJ2-1,few,TRBV19,NA,CASSIGVPEYNEQFF,TGTGCCAGTAGTATAGGAGTCCCGGAATACAATGAGCAGTTCTTC
TRBJ2-5,few,TRBV7-6,TRBD1,CASSSGQGASETQYF,TGTGCCAGCAGCTCGGGACAGGGGGCATCAGAGACCCAGTACTTC
TRBJ2-2,NA,TRBV29-1,NA,CSVEGQARSGELFF,TGCAGCGTTGAAGGGCAGGCCAGGAGCGGGGAGCTGTTTTTT
TRBJ2-5,few,TRBV28,NA,CASSFPGQQETQYF,TGTGCCAGCAGTTTCCCCGGACAGCAAGAGACCCAGTACTTC
TRBJ2-1,NA,TRBV12-3/TRBV12-4,TRBD2,CASSLWGLRALKDEQFF,TGTGCCAGCAGTTTATGGGGACTAAGGGCCCTAAAAGATGAGCAGTTCTTC
TRBJ2-5,NA,TRBV20-1,NA,CSAFPGETQYF,TGCAGTGCTTTTCCAGGGGAGACCCAGTACTTC
TRBJ2-7,NA,TRBV6-2/TRBV6-3,TRBD1,CASIKTGAPTEQYF,TGTGCCAGCATCAAGACAGGGGCCCCCACGGAGCAGTACTTC